The 8 T cell receptor beta chains presented below share a single source sample, sequenced in a study of regulatory T cells in long-lasting Graves disease. As for time point: newly diagnosed GD, antithyroid drugs for less than 3 months. Extracted RNA from PBMCs served as the source of the TCR library. Combining iRepertoire HTBI primers with Arm-PCR of CDR3 regions, the authors built TCR beta libraries. TCRdb reprocessed the multiplex PCR reads via MiXCR and lists one record per CDR3 protein. The table records 400,000 to 500,000 distinct CDR3 sequences, about 17% of them present only once. This sample was shared with a second study, whose subject was T cells in Graves' hyperthyroidism and ophthalmopathy.

The sample consisted of peripheral blood mononuclear cells (PBMCs), taken at new diagnosis, from a patient treated with antithyroid drugs. The receptors shown here come from a young woman with Graves disease.

This clonotype was found many times. A read error may account for a junction end that differs from germline. The chain links TRBV6-2 or TRBV6-3 to TRBJ2-1; D possibly corresponds to TRBD1 (6 bases). CDR3 size: 12 residues. The germline V gene has CDR1 MNHEY and CDR2 SVGEGT. In DNA, the CDR3 is TGCGCCAGCAGCTTTCAGGGGAATGAGCAGTTCTTC. Its protein product is CASSFQGNEQFF.

This clonotype was seen at least ten times. V usage is TRBV3-1 and J usage is TRBJ2-2; 7 nucleotides match TRBD2. The CDR3 consists of 16 residues. The ends lost 5 bases at V and 2 bases at J; junction bases unmatched: 8. Germline V gene data show CDR1 as LGHDT and CDR2 as YNNKEL (reference sequence). CDR3 nucleotides: TGTGCCAGCAGCGTCCCGGGACTACCCAACACCGGGGAGCTGTTTTTT. Translating gives CASSVPGLPNTGELFF. Full variable domain (outside the CDR3, taken from reference TRBV3-1 and TRBJ2-2): DTAVSQTPKYLVTQMGNDKSIKCEQNLGHDTMYWYKQDSKKFLKIMFSYNNKELIINETVPNRFSPKSPDKAHLNLHINSLELGDSAVYFCASSVPGLPNTGELFFGEGSRLTVL.

In its sample, this clonotype was seen many times. V and J are TRBV14 and TRBJ2-1; D is unclear. Germline assignment: CDR1 SGHDN and CDR2 FVKESK. The CDR3 contains 14 residues. Trimming removed 0 bases at V and 5 bases at J, with 8 bases between. In DNA, the CDR3 is TGTGCCAGCAGCCAAGAACACTGGAACAATGAGCAGTTCTTC. Amino acid sequence: CASSQEHWNNEQFF.

This clonotype was seen just once. The chain uses TRBV28 and TRBJ1-5, with D possibly matching TRBD1 (6 bases). The CDR3 spans 15 residues. Trimming removed 5 bases from V and 5 bases from J, with 16 bases in between. The V gene's germline CDR1 is MDHEN and CDR2 SYDVKM. The CDR3 is CASSPTGAGDQPQHF. CDR3 in DNA: TGTGCCAGCAGTCCCACGGGGGCGGGGGATCAGCCCCAGCATTTT.

This clonotype was counted at least ten times. The rearrangement uses TRBV28 and TRBJ1-1, with D hard to call. In germline, CDR1 is MDHEN, CDR2 SYDVKM. The CDR3 is made up of 16 amino acids. V was clipped by 3 bases and J by 1 base, with 15 bases between them. This CDR3 reads CASSFSPGLGNTEAFF. CDR3 coding DNA: TGTGCCAGCAGTTTTTCCCCAGGACTGGGGAACACTGAAGCTTTCTTT.

This clonotype was found a few times. J is TRBJ2-7 and V is TRBV29-1, with TRBD1 matching 8 bases. This CDR3 comprises 16 residues. Unmatched junction bases numbered 10, after V lost 0 bases and J lost 3 bases. Germline CDR1 is SQVTM and CDR2 is ANQGSEA. Here the CDR3 reads CSVEDGRGQKGYEQYF. The CDR3 nucleotides read TGCAGCGTTGAAGACGGCAGGGGGCAAAAAGGCTACGAGCAGTACTTC.

Points on this clonotype: A read error likely explains this, since a far larger clone differs by one base. This chain links TRBV3-1 with TRBJ2-3; no reliable D call. The CDR3 runs to 12 residues. Trimming cost V 3 bases and J 5 bases, with 6 bases left between them. Germline V gene lookup returns CDR1 LGHDT and CDR2 YNNKEL (reference sequence). CDR3 coding DNA: TGTGCCAGCAGCCAGGGCAGAGATACGCAGTATTTT. Translation gives CASSQGRDTQYF.

Points on this clonotype: This likely stems from a read error, as it lies one base from a far larger clone. This rearrangement joins TRBV11-1 to TRBJ1-1, with no clear D. From germline, CDR1 is SGHAT and CDR2 FQDESV (reference sequence). This CDR3 spans 12 amino acids. The CDR3 sequence: CAGSFMNTEAFF. The CDR3 bases are TGTGCCGGCAGCTTTATGAACACTGAAGCTTTCTTT.